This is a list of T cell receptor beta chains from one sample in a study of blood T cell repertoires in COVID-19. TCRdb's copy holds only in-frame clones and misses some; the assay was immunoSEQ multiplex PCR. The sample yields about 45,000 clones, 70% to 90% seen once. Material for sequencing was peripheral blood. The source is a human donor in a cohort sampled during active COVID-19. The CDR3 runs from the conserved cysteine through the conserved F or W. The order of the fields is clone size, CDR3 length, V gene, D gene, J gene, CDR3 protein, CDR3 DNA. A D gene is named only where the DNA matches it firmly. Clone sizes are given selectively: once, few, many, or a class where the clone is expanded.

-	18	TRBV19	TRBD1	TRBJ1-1	CASSIDPPTGTGRTEAFF	TGTGCCAGTAGTATAGATCCCCCCACGGGGACAGGGAGGACTGAAGCTTTCTTT
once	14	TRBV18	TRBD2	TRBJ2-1	CASSPRLAADEQFF	TGTGCCAGCTCACCGAGACTAGCGGCGGATGAGCAGTTCTTC
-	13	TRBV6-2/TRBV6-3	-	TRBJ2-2	CASSSGRGGELFF	TGTGCCAGCAGTTCGGGGCGGGGCGGGGAGCTGTTTTTT
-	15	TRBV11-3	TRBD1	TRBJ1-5	CASSLNPGQKQPQHF	TGTGCCAGCAGCCTAAACCCGGGACAGAAACAGCCCCAGCATTTT
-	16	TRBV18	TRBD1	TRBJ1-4	CASSPIQQGAREKLFF	TGTGCCAGCTCACCGATCCAACAGGGGGCCCGGGAAAAACTGTTTTTT
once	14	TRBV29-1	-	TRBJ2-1	CSVGEQGSYNEQFF	TGCAGCGTTGGCGAGCAGGGATCCTACAATGAGCAGTTCTTC
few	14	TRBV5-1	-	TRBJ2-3	CASSLETSTDTQYF	TGCGCCAGCAGCTTGGAGACTAGCACAGATACGCAGTATTTT
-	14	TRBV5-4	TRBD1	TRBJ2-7	CASSSNRQGNEQYF	TGTGCCAGCAGCTCGAATCGACAGGGGAACGAGCAGTACTTC
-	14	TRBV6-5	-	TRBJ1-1	CASPKTGSNTEAFF	TGTGCCAGCCCTAAGACAGGATCGAACACTGAAGCTTTCTTT
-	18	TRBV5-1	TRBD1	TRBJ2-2	CASSLGLSGTVNTGELFF	TGCGCCAGCAGCTTGGGACTTTCCGGGACAGTTAACACCGGGGAGCTGTTTTTT
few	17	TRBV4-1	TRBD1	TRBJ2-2	CASSQDNRGRGTGELFF	TGCGCCAGCAGCCAAGACAACAGGGGGCGCGGGACCGGGGAGCTGTTTTTT
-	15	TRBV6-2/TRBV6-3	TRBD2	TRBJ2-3	CASSYGGGTTDTQYF	TGTGCCAGCAGTTACGGCGGGGGGACCACAGATACGCAGTATTTT
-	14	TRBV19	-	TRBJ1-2	CASSIVRLEHGYTF	TGTGCCAGTAGTATAGTCCGACTGGAGCATGGCTACACCTTC
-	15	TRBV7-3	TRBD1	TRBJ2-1	CASSPNTGGSPEQFF	TGTGCCAGCAGCCCCAACACAGGGGGCAGCCCCGAGCAGTTCTTC
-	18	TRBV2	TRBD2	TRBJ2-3	CAIYSALAGARRADTQYF	TGTGCCATCTACTCCGCGCTAGCGGGGGCCAGGAGGGCAGATACGCAGTATTTT
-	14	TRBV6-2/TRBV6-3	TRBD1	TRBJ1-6	CASSGQGANSPLHF	TGTGCCAGCAGTGGACAGGGGGCGAATTCACCCCTCCACTTT
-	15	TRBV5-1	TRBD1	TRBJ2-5	CASSFTGTGGETQYF	TGCGCCAGCAGCTTTACCGGGACAGGGGGCGAGACCCAGTACTTC